This record concerns one T cell receptor beta chain sequence. Its antigen is undetermined. The entry originates in a study of T cells in Graves' hyperthyroidism and ophthalmopathy. Study-wide points: Most thyroid-expanded clonotypes above 0.001 were also found in blood.

RNA transcripts yielded amplified TCR beta CDR3 regions. A set of HTBI primers served as the primers for a first-round RT-PCR of the TCR CDR3. MiXCR was run by TCRdb on the multiplex PCR reads, yielding one entry per CDR3 protein. Here the sample spans around 300,000 distinct CDR3 sequences, less than 15% being singletons. Germline V gene lookup returns CDR1 DFQATT and CDR2 SNEGSKA (reference sequence). The CDR3 is 16 amino acids. Germline trimming cut 6 bases from V and 4 bases from J; bases unmatched to any gene: 13. This clonotype was obtained from a woman in her 30s with Graves' hyperthyroidism that later progressed to Graves' ophthalmopathy. The sample consisted of blood. This sequence joins TRBV20-1 and TRBJ2-5; 11 nucleotides line up with TRBD2. This CDR3 reads CSATGTSGVVSETQYF. The CDR3, as DNA: TGCAGTGCAACCGGGACTAGCGGAGTTGTTTCAGAGACCCAGTACTTC.